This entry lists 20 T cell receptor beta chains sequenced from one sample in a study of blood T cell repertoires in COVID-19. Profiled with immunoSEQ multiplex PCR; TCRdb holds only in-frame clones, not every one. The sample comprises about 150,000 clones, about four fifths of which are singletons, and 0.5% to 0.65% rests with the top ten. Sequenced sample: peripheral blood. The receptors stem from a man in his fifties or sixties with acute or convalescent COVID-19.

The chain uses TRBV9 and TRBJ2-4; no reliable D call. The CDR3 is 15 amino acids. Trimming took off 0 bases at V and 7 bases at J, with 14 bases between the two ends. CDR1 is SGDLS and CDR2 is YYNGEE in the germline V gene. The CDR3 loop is CASSVAWSLINIQYF. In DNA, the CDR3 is TGTGCCAGCAGCGTAGCTTGGAGCCTGATTAACATTCAGTACTTC.

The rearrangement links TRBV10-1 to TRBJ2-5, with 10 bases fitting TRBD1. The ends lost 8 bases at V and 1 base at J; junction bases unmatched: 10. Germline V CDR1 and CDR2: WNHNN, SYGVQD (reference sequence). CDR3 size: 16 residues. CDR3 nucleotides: TGCGCCAGCTCTCTGGACAGGGGGGGGGTCCAAGAGACCCAGTACTTC. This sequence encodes CASSLDRGGVQETQYF.

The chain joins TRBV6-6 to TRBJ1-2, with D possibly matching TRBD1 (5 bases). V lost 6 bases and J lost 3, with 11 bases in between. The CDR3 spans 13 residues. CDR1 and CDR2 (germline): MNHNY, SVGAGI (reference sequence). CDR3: CASRPGGHYGYTF. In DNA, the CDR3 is TGTGCCAGCAGGCCGGGGGGTCACTATGGCTACACCTTC.

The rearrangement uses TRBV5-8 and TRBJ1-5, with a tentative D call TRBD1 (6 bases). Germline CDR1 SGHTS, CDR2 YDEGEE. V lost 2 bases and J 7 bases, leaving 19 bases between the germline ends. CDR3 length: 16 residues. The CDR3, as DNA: TGTGCCAGCAGCTTATGGTGGGGGCAGGGCCCCCAGCCCCAGCATTTT. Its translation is CASSLWWGQGPQPQHF.

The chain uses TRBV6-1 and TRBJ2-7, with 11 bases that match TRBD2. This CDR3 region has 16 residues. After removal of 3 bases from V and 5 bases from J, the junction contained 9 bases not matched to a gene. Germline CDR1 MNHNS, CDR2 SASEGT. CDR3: CASSDPGVAGGHEQYF. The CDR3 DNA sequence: TGTGCCAGCAGTGACCCGGGGGTAGCGGGGGGGCACGAGCAGTACTTC.

The CDR3 nucleotides read TGTGCCAGCAGCTTAGCGGGACTCCCAAACAATGAGCAGTTCTTC. Its protein product is CASSLAGLPNNEQFF. The chain has TRBV7-6 and TRBJ2-1; TRBD2 might be the D (6 bases). This CDR3 is built from 15 residues. From germline, CDR1 is SGHVS and CDR2 FNYEAQ. V lost 0 bases to trimming and J lost 5 bases, with 11 bases between them.

The CDR3 loop reads CATSVGTGYSGANVLTF. CDR3 coding DNA: TGTGCCACCAGTGTTGGGACAGGGTACTCTGGGGCCAACGTCCTGACTTTC. The chain uses TRBV24-1 and TRBJ2-6; 9 bases map to TRBD1. CDR3 size: 17 residues. V was pared by 5 bases and J by 0 bases, with 4 bases of the junction left unmatched. Germline CDR1 KGHDR, CDR2 SFDVKD.

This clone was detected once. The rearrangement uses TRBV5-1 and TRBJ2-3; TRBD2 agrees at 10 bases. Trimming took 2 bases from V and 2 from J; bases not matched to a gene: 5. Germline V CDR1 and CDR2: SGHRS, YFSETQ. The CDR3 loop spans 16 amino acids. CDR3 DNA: TGCGCCAGCAGCTTAGCTAGCGGGAGACTCACAGATACGCAGTATTTT. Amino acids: CASSLASGRLTDTQYF.

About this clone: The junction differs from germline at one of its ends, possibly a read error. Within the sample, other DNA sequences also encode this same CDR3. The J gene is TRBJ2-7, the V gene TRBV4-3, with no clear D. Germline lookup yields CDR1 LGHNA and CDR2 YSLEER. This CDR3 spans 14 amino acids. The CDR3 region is CASSQAANSYEQYF. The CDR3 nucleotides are TGCGCCAGTAGCCAAGCTGCGAATAGCTACGAGCAGTACTTC.

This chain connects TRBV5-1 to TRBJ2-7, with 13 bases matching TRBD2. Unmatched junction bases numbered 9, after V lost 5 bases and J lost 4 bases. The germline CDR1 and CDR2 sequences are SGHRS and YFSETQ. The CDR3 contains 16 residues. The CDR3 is CASRTSGTSGTYEQYF. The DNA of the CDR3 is TGCGCCAGCAGGACCTCCGGGACTAGCGGGACGTACGAGCAGTACTTC.

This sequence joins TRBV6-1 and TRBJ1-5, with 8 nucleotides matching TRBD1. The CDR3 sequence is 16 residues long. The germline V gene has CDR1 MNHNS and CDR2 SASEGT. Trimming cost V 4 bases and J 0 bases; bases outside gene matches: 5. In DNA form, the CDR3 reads TGTGCCAGCAGTGCCGGGACAGGCTATAGCAATCAGCCCCAGCATTTT. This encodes CASSAGTGYSNQPQHF.

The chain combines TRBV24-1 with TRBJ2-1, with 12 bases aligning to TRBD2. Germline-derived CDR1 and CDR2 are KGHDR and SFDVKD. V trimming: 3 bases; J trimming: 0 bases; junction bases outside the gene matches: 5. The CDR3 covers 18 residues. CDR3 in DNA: TGTGCCACCAGTGATCGGGGACTAGCGGGTTCCTCCTACAATGAGCAGTTCTTC. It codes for CATSDRGLAGSSYNEQFF.

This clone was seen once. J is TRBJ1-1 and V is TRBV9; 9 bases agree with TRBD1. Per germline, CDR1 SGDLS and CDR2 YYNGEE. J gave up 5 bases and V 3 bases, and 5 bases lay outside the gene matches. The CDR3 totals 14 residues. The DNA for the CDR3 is TGTGCCAGCAGCGCGGACAGGGGAGGGACTGAAGCTTTCTTT. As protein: CASSADRGGTEAFF.

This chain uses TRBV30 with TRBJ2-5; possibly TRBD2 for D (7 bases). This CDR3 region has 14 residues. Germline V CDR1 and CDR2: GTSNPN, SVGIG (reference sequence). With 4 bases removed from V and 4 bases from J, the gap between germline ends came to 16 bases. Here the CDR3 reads CAWNRGGALETQYF. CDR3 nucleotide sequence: TGTGCCTGGAATCGCGGGGGCGCATTAGAGACCCAGTACTTC. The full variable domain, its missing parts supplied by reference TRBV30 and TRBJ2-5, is SQTIHQWPATLVQPVGSPLSLECTVEGTSNPNLYWYRQAAGRGLQLLFYSVGIGQISSEVPQNLSASRPQDRQFILSSKKLLLSDSGFYLCAWNRGGALETQYFGPGTRLLVL.

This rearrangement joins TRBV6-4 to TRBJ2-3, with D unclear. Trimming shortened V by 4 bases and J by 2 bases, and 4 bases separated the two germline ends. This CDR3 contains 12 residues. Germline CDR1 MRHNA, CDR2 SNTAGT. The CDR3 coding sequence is TGTGCCAGCAGTGGACTCACAGATACGCAGTATTTT. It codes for CASSGLTDTQYF.

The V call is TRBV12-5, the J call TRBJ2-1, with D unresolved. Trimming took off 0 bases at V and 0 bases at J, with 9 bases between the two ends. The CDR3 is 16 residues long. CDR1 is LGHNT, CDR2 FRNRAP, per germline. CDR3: CASGLVLSSSYNEQFF. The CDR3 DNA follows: TGTGCTAGTGGTTTGGTACTCTCTAGCTCCTACAATGAGCAGTTCTTC.

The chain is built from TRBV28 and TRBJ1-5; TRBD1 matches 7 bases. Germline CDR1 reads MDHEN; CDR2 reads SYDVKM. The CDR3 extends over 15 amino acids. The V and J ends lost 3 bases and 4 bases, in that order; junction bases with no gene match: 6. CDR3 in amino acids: CASSLQGGPNQPQHF. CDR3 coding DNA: TGTGCCAGCAGTTTGCAGGGGGGCCCGAATCAGCCCCAGCATTTT.

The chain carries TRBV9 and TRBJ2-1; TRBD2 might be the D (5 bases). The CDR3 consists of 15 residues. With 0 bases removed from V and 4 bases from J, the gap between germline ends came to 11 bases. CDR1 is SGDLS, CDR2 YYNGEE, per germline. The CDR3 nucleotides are TGTGCCAGCAGCGTAGAGGCAGGAGGTTACAATGAGCAGTTCTTC. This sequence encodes CASSVEAGGYNEQFF.

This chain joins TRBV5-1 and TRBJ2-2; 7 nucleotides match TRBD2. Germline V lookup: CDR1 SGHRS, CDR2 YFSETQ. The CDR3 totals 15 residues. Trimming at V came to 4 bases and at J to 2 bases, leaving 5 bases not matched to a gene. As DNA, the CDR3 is TGCGCCAGCAGCAGCGGGGTAGTCAACACCGGGGAGCTGTTTTTT. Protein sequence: CASSSGVVNTGELFF.

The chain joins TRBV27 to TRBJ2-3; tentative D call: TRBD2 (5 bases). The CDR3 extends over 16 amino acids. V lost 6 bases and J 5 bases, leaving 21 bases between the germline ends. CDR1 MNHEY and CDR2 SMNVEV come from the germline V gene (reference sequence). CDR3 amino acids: CASRSEGAGVRDTQYF. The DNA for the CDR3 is TGTGCCAGCAGGAGCGAGGGAGCCGGTGTACGAGATACGCAGTATTTT.